This is a list of T cell receptor beta chains from one sample in a study of shared T cell receptors in the human thymus. Produced via immunoSEQ multiplex PCR; TCRdb's table is partial and in-frame only. Of roughly 410,000 clones detected, 95% appear once; the ten largest clones hold around 0.018%. Sequencing was done on a sample of thymocytes. The receptors shown here come from a human donor. Both conserved end residues are part of each CDR3. A D gene is named only where the DNA matches it firmly. Some rows have no size entry. The others give once, few or many, or a class for an expanded clone.

size	V	J	D	DNA	CDR3
NA	TRBV10-3	TRBJ1-4	TRBD1	TGTGCCTCCAAACCCGGGACAGGGACTAATGAAAAACTGTTTTTT	CASKPGTGTNEKLFF
NA	TRBV5-1	TRBJ2-5	NA	TGCGCCAGCAGCCCCGGGACACGACCGGCGGAGACCCAGTACTTC	CASSPGTRPAETQYF
NA	TRBV27	TRBJ1-3	NA	TGTGCCAGCAGTTTACAGGGAGCGGGAAACACCATATATTTT	CASSLQGAGNTIYF
NA	TRBV11-2	TRBJ1-2	NA	TGTGCCAGCAGCTTACGGTTCAGCGACTATGGCTACACCTTC	CASSLRFSDYGYTF
NA	TRBV7-9	TRBJ2-7	NA	TGTGCCAGCAGCCCGCCCCCGGGTGGGCAGTACTTC	CASSPPPGGQYF
NA	TRBV9	TRBJ2-7	TRBD2	TGTGCCAGCAGCGCCAGGGGACTAGCGGTAGCCTACGAGCAGTACTTC	CASSARGLAVAYEQYF
NA	TRBV14	TRBJ2-1	TRBD2	TGTGCCAGCAGCCCAGGACTAGGGGCTTGGGATGAGCAGTTCTTC	CASSPGLGAWDEQFF
NA	TRBV7-8	TRBJ2-7	TRBD1	TGTGCCAGCAGCCCTGACCCCGGGACAGGGGGCTCCCACGAGCAGTACTTC	CASSPDPGTGGSHEQYF
NA	TRBV4-2	TRBJ2-7	TRBD2	TGTGCCAGCAGCCAAGGGGCGGGAGCCTACGAGCAGTACTTC	CASSQGAGAYEQYF
NA	TRBV28	TRBJ2-7	NA	TGTGCCAGCAGTTTAATAGGTTACGAGCAGTACTTC	CASSLIGYEQYF
NA	TRBV2	TRBJ2-7	NA	TGTGCCAGCAGGACAGTACCCTACGAGCAGTACTTC	CASRTVPYEQYF
NA	TRBV28	TRBJ2-2	TRBD2	TGTGCCAGCAGCCCCGGGGGGGCCGGGGAGCTGTTTTTT	CASSPGGAGELFF
NA	TRBV7-9	TRBJ2-7	TRBD1	TGTGCCAGCAGCTACCGTAGAGGGACAGGGGTCGGCGAGCAGTACTTC	CASSYRRGTGVGEQYF
NA	TRBV6-1	TRBJ2-1	NA	TGTGCCAGCAGTGAAGCTAGACTATCCTACAATGAGCAGTTCTTC	CASSEARLSYNEQFF
NA	TRBV27	TRBJ2-1	TRBD2	TGTGCCAGCAGTTTATATCGGCGGGAGTCTCGTGAGCAGTTCTTC	CASSLYRRESREQFF
once	TRBV5-4	TRBJ2-1	TRBD2	TGTGCCAGCAGCTTGGCACTAGCGGCCTACAATGAGCAGTTCTTC	CASSLALAAYNEQFF